This T cell receptor beta chain appears in the sequencing data of a study of shared clonotypes between healthy human individuals. Study outcomes and limitations: Sampling was confined to blood; repertoires within tissues likely differ.

A split of CD4+ cells into CD45RA+ naive and CD45RA-negative memory subsets was performed. Sequencing was performed with immunoSEQ multiplex PCR; in TCRdb, only in-frame clones are kept and a portion is missing. The data hold 2 million to 2.5 million clones, with 90% to 97% observed a single time. This clone was counted a single time. Its antigen remains unknown. CDR3 length equals 15 residues. The V and J ends lost 2 bases and 0 bases respectively, with 9 bases between them. Germline CDR1 is SGHTA and CDR2 is FQGNSA. Sequenced sample: naive CD4+ T cells sorted from blood. Subset indicated: CD45RA+ positively selected. This chain links TRBV7-2 with TRBJ2-3; D remains ambiguous. The origin of this receptor is a young man in good health. CDR3 DNA sequence: TGTGCCAGCAGCTTATTCTCAGCTAGCACAGATACGCAGTATTTT. Amino acid sequence: CASSLFSASTDTQYF. Supplemented by reference TRBV7-2 and TRBJ2-3, the full variable domain reads GAGVSQSPSNKVTEKGKDVELRCDPISGHTALYWYRQSLGQGLEFLIYFQGNSAPDKSGLPSDRFSAERTGGSVSTLTIQRTQQEDSAVYLCASSLFSASTDTQYFGPGTRLTVL.